A single sample gave rise to the 15 T cell receptor beta chains below, sequenced in a study of spatial heterogeneity in lung cancer. Each CDR3 protein gets one entry after TCRdb re-called the 5' RACE reads with MiXCR. The table lists about 92,000 distinct CDR3 sequences, 9.5% to 15% of them singletons. Noted time point: sample taken at primary tumor resection. The sample consisted of PBMCs, taken at surgery. All receptors derive from a male donor with early-stage non-small cell lung cancer.

This clonotype was observed a few times. The V call is TRBV2, the J call TRBJ2-5; D not resolved. V was trimmed by 5 bases and J by 3 bases, leaving 13 bases between them. CDR3 length: 14 amino acids. Germline loops: CDR1 SNHLY, CDR2 FYNNEI. The CDR3 nucleotides are TGTGCCAGCAGTTTGACCCAAAGGGAAGAGACCCAGTACTTC. It encodes CASSLTQREETQYF.

The chain combines TRBV18 with TRBJ1-3; D perhaps matches TRBD1 (6 bases). The CDR3 is 16 residues long. Germline loops: CDR1 KGHSH, CDR2 LQKENI. The germline V and J ends were trimmed by 2 bases and 0 bases, with 11 bases remaining between them. The CDR3, as DNA: TGTGCCAGCTCACCAGGACAGATCAGCTCTGGAAACACCATATATTTT. This sequence encodes CASSPGQISSGNTIYF. Full variable domain (remainder filled in from reference TRBV18 and TRBJ1-3): NAGVMQNPRHLVRRRGQEARLRCSPMKGHSHVYWYRQLPEEGLKFMVYLQKENIIDESGMPKERFSAEFPKEGPSILRIQQVVRGDSAAYFCASSPGQISSGNTIYFGEGSWLTVV.

This clonotype has more than one count but fewer than ten. This could be a read error, since a much larger clone is one nucleotide away. The chain couples TRBV7-9 to TRBJ2-5; a weak D match, TRBD1 (6 bases). Per the germline V gene, CDR1 is SEHNR and CDR2 is FQNEAQ (reference sequence). CDR3 length: 14 amino acids. This chain's CDR3 is CVSSPGQGYETQYF. The CDR3 region has the DNA TGTGTCAGCAGCCCCGGCCAGGGGTACGAGACCCAGTACTTC.

This clonotype was found many times. This chain links TRBV30 with TRBJ2-5; D unresolved. The V end was cut by 0 bases, the J end by 7 bases, with 15 bases between. CDR3 length: 14 amino acids. Per germline, CDR1 GTSNPN and CDR2 SVGIG (reference sequence). The CDR3 coding sequence is TGTGCCTGGAGTGTACGGTCAGGCCGTGGGACCCAGTACTTC. Its protein is CAWSVRSGRGTQYF.

In its sample, this clonotype was seen a few times. This chain joins TRBV28 and TRBJ2-2; D tentatively fits TRBD1 or TRBD2 (5 bases each). V lost 4 bases to trimming and J lost 6 bases, with 15 bases between them. CDR1 is MDHEN, CDR2 SYDVKM, per germline. The CDR3 runs 15 residues. The CDR3 DNA sequence: TGTGCCAGCAGTTCTCCCGGGACCCGGGCCGGGGAGCTGTTTTTT. This gives the protein CASSSPGTRAGELFF.

Concerning this clonotype itself: A much larger clone differs by one base, so this may be a read error. The chain links TRBV7-9 to TRBJ2-7, with a tentative D call TRBD1 (6 bases). Germline CDR1 SEHNR, CDR2 FQNEAQ (reference sequence). The CDR3 covers 15 residues. CDR3 nucleotide sequence: TGTGCCTGCAGCTTAAAGTGGGGGCCGACCTACGAGCAGTACTTC. It encodes CACSLKWGPTYEQYF.

This clonotype has a handful of counts. The rearrangement joins TRBV7-2 to TRBJ2-1; 7 bases fit TRBD1. This CDR3 has 17 amino acids. Trimming cost V 6 bases and J 2 bases; bases outside gene matches: 13. The germline gives CDR1 SGHTA, CDR2 FQGNSA. CDR3 protein: CASRPTQGDPTYNEQFF. The CDR3 DNA reads TGTGCCAGCAGGCCTACTCAGGGGGATCCCACCTACAATGAGCAGTTCTTC.

This chain links TRBV4-3 with TRBJ1-5, with no clear D. V lost 4 bases and J lost 3, with 13 bases in between. CDR1 and CDR2 (germline): LGHNA, YSLEER. The CDR3 is 15 amino acids. CDR3 in amino acids: CASSLAWGVNQPQHF. The CDR3 coding sequence is TGCGCCAGCAGCCTGGCCTGGGGTGTCAATCAGCCCCAGCATTTT.

The rearrangement joins TRBV24-1 to TRBJ2-1; D is unresolved. V was cut by 2 bases and J by 6 bases, with 16 bases left in between. Germline-derived CDR1 and CDR2 are KGHDR and SFDVKD. CDR3 length: 16 residues. The CDR3 here is CATSDSGIHAFNEQFF. CDR3 DNA sequence: TGTGCCACCAGTGATTCAGGAATACACGCCTTCAATGAGCAGTTCTTC.

This clonotype has only a few counts. The V call is TRBV6-2 or TRBV6-3, the J call TRBJ2-3, with D unresolved. Trimming cost V 6 bases and J 8 bases, with 15 bases left between them. The CDR3 contains 13 residues. Germline CDR1 MNHEY, CDR2 SVGEGT. The CDR3 DNA reads as TGTGCCAGCAGCCCCGGATTGATTGCTACGCAGTATTTT. Its translation: CASSPGLIATQYF.

This chain joins TRBV20-1 and TRBJ2-7; D not certain. Deletions cut 6 bases from V and 6 bases from J, with 9 bases between. From germline, CDR1 is DFQATT and CDR2 SNEGSKA (reference sequence). The CDR3 extends over 10 amino acids. DNA for the CDR3: TGCAGTGCAAGACTTGCCGAGCAGTACTTC. This gives the protein CSARLAEQYF.

This clonotype was seen repeatedly, ten times or more. This chain connects TRBV4-2 to TRBJ2-2, with 9 bases fitting TRBD1. The germline gives CDR1 LGHNA, CDR2 YNFKEQ. The CDR3 runs to 16 residues. The V gene end was trimmed by 1 base and the J gene end by 5 bases; junction bases not matched to a gene: 5. The CDR3 DNA sequence: TGTGCCAGCAGCCAAGTCACACAGGGGGCAACCGGGGAGCTGTTTTTT. This gives the protein CASSQVTQGATGELFF.

This clonotype was counted between two and nine times. CDR3 in DNA: TGCGCCAGCAGAAGGGCAGACGGCCCCTACGAGCAGTACTTC. This gives the protein CASRRADGPYEQYF. The V and J genes are TRBV10-2 and TRBJ2-7; D gene unclear. V lost 6 bases to trimming and J lost 2 bases, with 14 bases between them. Germline CDR1 is WSHSY and CDR2 is SAAADI. The CDR3 is made up of 14 amino acids.

This clonotype occurred a few times. The chain links TRBV7-2 to TRBJ2-5, with 8 bases lining up with TRBD2. The CDR3 extends over 17 amino acids. Germline values: CDR1 SGHTA, CDR2 FQGNSA. V dropped 1 base and J dropped 1; count of bases not matched to a gene: 8. Here the CDR3 reads CASSLVPAGGSQETQYF. The CDR3 bases are TGTGCCAGCAGCTTAGTCCCGGCGGGAGGATCCCAAGAGACCCAGTACTTC. Combining the CDR3 with reference TRBV7-2 and TRBJ2-5 gives the whole variable domain GAGVSQSPSNKVTEKGKDVELRCDPISGHTALYWYRQSLGQGLEFLIYFQGNSAPDKSGLPSDRFSAERTGGSVSTLTIQRTQQEDSAVYLCASSLVPAGGSQETQYFGPGTRLLVL.

This clonotype turned up a few times. The chain uses TRBV5-6 and TRBJ2-7, with a weak D call TRBD1 (7 bases). Germline CDR1 is SGHDT and CDR2 is YYEEEE. The CDR3 has 13 amino acids. The ends were cut back, 3 bases at V and 4 bases at J, with 11 bases in the middle. In nucleotides, the CDR3 is TGTGCCAGCAGCTCGACAGGGAGGTACGAGCAGTACTTC. It translates to CASSSTGRYEQYF.